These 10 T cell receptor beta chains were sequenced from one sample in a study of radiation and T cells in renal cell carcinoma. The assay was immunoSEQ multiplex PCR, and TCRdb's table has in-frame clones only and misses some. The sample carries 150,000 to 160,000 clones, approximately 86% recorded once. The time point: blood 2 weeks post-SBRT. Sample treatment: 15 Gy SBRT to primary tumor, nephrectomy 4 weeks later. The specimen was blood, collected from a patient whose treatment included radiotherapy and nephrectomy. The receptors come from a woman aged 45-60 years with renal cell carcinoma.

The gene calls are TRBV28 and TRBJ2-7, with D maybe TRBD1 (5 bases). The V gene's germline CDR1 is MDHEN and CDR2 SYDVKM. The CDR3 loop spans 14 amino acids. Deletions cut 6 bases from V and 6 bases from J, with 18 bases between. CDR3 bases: TGTGCCAGCAGCGGATCGGGTGACAGAACCGAGCAGTACTTC. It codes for CASSGSGDRTEQYF.

CDR3 in amino acids: CSVRYDSYEQYF. The CDR3 DNA reads as TGCAGCGTTAGGTATGATTCCTACGAGCAGTACTTC. This chain connects TRBV29-1 to TRBJ2-7; D unresolved. The CDR3 covers 12 residues. The germline CDR1 and CDR2 sequences are SQVTM and ANQGSEA. V dropped 5 bases and J dropped 1 base, with 9 bases sitting between them.

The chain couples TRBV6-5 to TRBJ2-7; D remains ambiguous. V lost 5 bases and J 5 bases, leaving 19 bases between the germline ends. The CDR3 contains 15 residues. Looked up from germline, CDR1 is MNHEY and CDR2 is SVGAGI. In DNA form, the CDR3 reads TGTGCCAGCAGTCCTCGAGGTCTCGTGCGGAACGAGCAGTACTTC. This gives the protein CASSPRGLVRNEQYF.

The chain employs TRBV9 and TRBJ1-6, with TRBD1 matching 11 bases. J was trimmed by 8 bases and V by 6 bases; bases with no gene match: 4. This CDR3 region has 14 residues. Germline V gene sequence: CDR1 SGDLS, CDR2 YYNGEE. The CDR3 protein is CASKGDRGDSPLHF. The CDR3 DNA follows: TGTGCCAGCAAGGGGGACAGGGGGGATTCACCCCTCCACTTT.

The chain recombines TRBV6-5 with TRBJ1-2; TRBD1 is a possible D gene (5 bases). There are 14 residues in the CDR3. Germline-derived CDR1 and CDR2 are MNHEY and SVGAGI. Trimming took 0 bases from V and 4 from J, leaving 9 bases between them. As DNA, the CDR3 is TGTGCCAGCAGTTACTCGAGACAGCTCTATGGCTACACCTTC. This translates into CASSYSRQLYGYTF.

This chain's CDR3 is CASSLDGGTSEKLFF. CDR3 sequence (DNA): TGTGCCAGCAGCTTAGATGGGGGTACAAGCGAAAAACTGTTTTTT. The chain joins TRBV11-2 to TRBJ1-4; D is perhaps TRBD1 (5 bases). The length of the CDR3 is 15 residues. Germline V lookup: CDR1 SGHAT, CDR2 FQNNGV. Deletions cut 0 bases from V and 8 bases from J, with 13 bases between.

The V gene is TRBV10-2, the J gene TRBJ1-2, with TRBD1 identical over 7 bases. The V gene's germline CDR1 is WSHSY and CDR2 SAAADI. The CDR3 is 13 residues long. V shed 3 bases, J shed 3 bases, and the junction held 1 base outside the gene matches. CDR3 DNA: TGCGCCAGCAGTGAACAGGGGTACTATGGCTACACCTTC. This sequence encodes CASSEQGYYGYTF.

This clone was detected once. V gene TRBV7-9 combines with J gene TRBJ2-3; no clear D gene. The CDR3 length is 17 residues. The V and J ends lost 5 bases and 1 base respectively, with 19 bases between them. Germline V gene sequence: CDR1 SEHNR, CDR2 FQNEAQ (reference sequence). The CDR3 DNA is TGTGCCAGCAGCGATCTATTGTCCTCAGTGGGCACAGATACGCAGTATTTT. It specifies CASSDLLSSVGTDTQYF.

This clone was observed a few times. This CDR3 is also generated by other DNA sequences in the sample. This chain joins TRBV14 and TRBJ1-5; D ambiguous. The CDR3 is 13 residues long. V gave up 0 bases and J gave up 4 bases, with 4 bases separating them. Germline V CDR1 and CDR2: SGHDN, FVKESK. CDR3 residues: CASSQDSNQPQHF. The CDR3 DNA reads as TGTGCCAGCAGCCAAGATAGTAATCAGCCCCAGCATTTT.

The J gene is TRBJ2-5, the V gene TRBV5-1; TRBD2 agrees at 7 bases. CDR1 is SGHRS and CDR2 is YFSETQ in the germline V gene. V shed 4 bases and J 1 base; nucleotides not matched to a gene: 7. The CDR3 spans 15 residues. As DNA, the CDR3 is TGCGCCAGCAGCACTGTCCTAGCGGCCCAAGAGACCCAGTACTTC. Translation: CASSTVLAAQETQYF.